The 16 T cell receptor beta chains below all came from one sample that was sequenced in a study of shared clonotypes between healthy human individuals. Here immunoSEQ multiplex PCR was the method, and the copy in TCRdb shows in-frame clones only, minus some. The repertoire holds millions of clones, over 85% seen once, with roughly 0.14% in the top ten. Sample: naive CD4+ T cells sorted from blood. Subset noted: CD45RA+ positively selected. The receptors were sampled from a man between 18 and 35 years old in good health.

This chain connects TRBV7-2 to TRBJ1-4; TRBD1 matches 7 bases. Germline V gene lookup returns CDR1 SGHTA and CDR2 FQGNSA. The CDR3 runs to 15 residues. V dropped 7 bases and J dropped 6; count of bases not matched to a gene: 11. CDR3: CASKSDRSGDEKLFF. The CDR3 DNA is TGTGCCAGCAAATCGGACAGGTCAGGTGATGAAAAACTGTTTTTT.

The CDR3 region is CASSTGLAGGRADTQYF. Written as DNA, the CDR3 is TGTGCCAGCAGTACGGGACTAGCGGGGGGGCGGGCAGATACGCAGTATTTT. The chain joins TRBV27 to TRBJ2-3; 16 bases line up with TRBD2. The ends lost 5 bases at V and 4 bases at J; junction bases unmatched: 6. This CDR3 region has 17 residues. Looked up from germline, CDR1 is MNHEY and CDR2 is SMNVEV (reference sequence).

This clone was counted a few times. The sample has other DNA sequences that encode this CDR3 too. This chain joins TRBV6-1 and TRBJ1-1, with unresolved D. Germline V lookup: CDR1 MNHNS, CDR2 SASEGT. Trimming took off 0 bases at V and 10 bases at J, with 3 bases between the two ends. CDR3 size: 10 residues. CDR3 protein: CASSEARAFF. In DNA, the CDR3 is TGTGCCAGCAGTGAAGCCCGAGCTTTCTTT.

The chain uses TRBV28 and TRBJ1-2, with a weak D call TRBD1 (5 bases). Germline CDR1 MDHEN, CDR2 SYDVKM. CDR3 size: 13 residues. Trimming removed 7 bases at V and 3 bases at J, with 12 bases between. This chain's CDR3 is CASIGVGDYGYTF. The DNA of the CDR3 is TGTGCCAGCATCGGCGTGGGGGACTATGGCTACACCTTC.

V usage is TRBV14 and J usage is TRBJ2-3, with 9 bases aligning to TRBD2. Germline V lookup: CDR1 SGHDN, CDR2 FVKESK. V lost 5 bases, J lost 2 bases, and 5 bases stayed unmatched. The CDR3 spans 15 residues. CDR3 sequence (DNA): TGTGCCAGCAGCGCGGGGGGGACATACACAGATACGCAGTATTTT. It specifies CASSAGGTYTDTQYF.

V gene TRBV7-3 combines with J gene TRBJ1-4, with unresolved D. The CDR3 loop spans 15 amino acids. Germline V lookup: CDR1 SGHTA, CDR2 FQGTGA. The V gene lost 5 bases and the J gene lost 7 bases, with 17 bases spanning the gap. CDR3 protein: CASSRRAPPGEKLFF. The CDR3 DNA reads TGTGCCAGCAGCCGACGAGCACCACCGGGTGAAAAACTGTTTTTT.

This chain connects TRBV28 to TRBJ2-5, with a tentative D call TRBD2 (5 bases). CDR3 length: 13 residues. From germline, CDR1 is MDHEN and CDR2 SYDVKM. Trimming removed 5 bases at V and 9 bases at J, with 16 bases between. The chain's CDR3 is CASSPEVRRAQYF. CDR3 in DNA: TGTGCCAGCAGTCCCGAGGTTAGGCGGGCCCAGTACTTC.

J is TRBJ2-2 and V is TRBV28, with D tentatively TRBD1 (5 bases). CDR1 and CDR2 from the germline V gene are MDHEN and SYDVKM. V lost 8 bases, J lost 4 bases, and 8 bases lay in between. This CDR3 comprises 12 residues. The CDR3, as DNA: TGTGCCAGCTTAAGGGGCACCGGGGAGCTGTTTTTT. It is translated as CASLRGTGELFF.

The DNA of the CDR3 is TGTGCCAGCAGCCACTACGACTACGAGCAGTACTTC. It encodes CASSHYDYEQYF. The chain recombines TRBV7-6 with TRBJ2-7; no reliable D call. Germline V gives CDR1 SGHVS, CDR2 FNYEAQ. The CDR3 sequence is 12 residues long. V was trimmed by 5 bases and J by 3 bases, leaving 8 bases between them.

The chain joins TRBV23-1 to TRBJ1-1; a weak D match, TRBD1 (6 bases). TRBV23-1 is an open reading frame whose function is uncertain. The ends were cut back, 5 bases at V and 3 bases at J, with 13 bases in the middle. This CDR3 region has 14 residues. The CDR3 region has the DNA TGCGCCAGCAGTATACCAAACAGGGACACTGAAGCTTTCTTT. It specifies CASSIPNRDTEAFF.

The V call is TRBV2, the J call TRBJ1-4; D possibly corresponds to TRBD1 (5 bases). The CDR3 totals 15 residues. The germline CDR1 and CDR2 sequences are SNHLY and FYNNEI. Trimming cost V 3 bases and J 7 bases, with 15 bases left between them. CDR3 DNA: TGTGCCAGCAGTGAGGTCCGGGTGGGGGTTGAAAAACTGTTTTTT. Residues: CASSEVRVGVEKLFF.

The gene calls are TRBV10-3 and TRBJ2-7, with TRBD1 as a possible D gene (5 bases). Germline lookup yields CDR1 ENHRY and CDR2 SYGVKD. The CDR3 loop spans 13 amino acids. Between the trimmed V and J ends, which lost 5 bases and 5 bases, there was a span of 13 bases. CDR3 nucleotides: TGTGCCATCAGTCGACAGTTCTTGGACGAGCAGTACTTC. It encodes CAISRQFLDEQYF.

The genes are TRBV28 and TRBJ1-1; D possibly corresponds to TRBD1 (6 bases). This CDR3 is built from 13 residues. Germline V gene data show CDR1 as MDHEN and CDR2 as SYDVKM. V lost 8 bases and J 1 base, leaving 11 bases between the germline ends. The CDR3 DNA follows: TGTGCCAGCTTGGGGGGGGCGAACACTGAAGCTTTCTTT. This codes for CASLGGANTEAFF.

This chain uses TRBV19 with TRBJ1-2; no firm D call. V lost 0 bases and J 4 bases, leaving 9 bases between the germline ends. This CDR3 contains 14 residues. Germline V gives CDR1 LNHDA, CDR2 SQIVND (reference sequence). The CDR3: CASSIEDGLYGYTF. DNA of the CDR3: TGTGCCAGTAGTATAGAAGACGGACTCTATGGCTACACCTTC.

The rearrangement uses TRBV14 and TRBJ2-7, with D perhaps given as TRBD1 or TRBD2 (5 bases each). The CDR3 runs 15 residues. Germline V gene sequence: CDR1 SGHDN, CDR2 FVKESK. V lost 1 base and J lost 0, with 10 bases in between. The CDR3 nucleotides are TGTGCCAGCAGCCAAGTTTGGGGGTTCTCCTACGAGCAGTACTTC. Its protein product is CASSQVWGFSYEQYF.

The chain carries TRBV29-1 and TRBJ1-2; D not resolved. V was trimmed by 5 bases and J by 5 bases, leaving 12 bases between them. The CDR3 contains 12 residues. Germline V gene sequence: CDR1 SQVTM, CDR2 ANQGSEA. In DNA form, the CDR3 reads TGCAGCGTTTGGGAGGGCTCTTATGGCTACACCTTC. This encodes CSVWEGSYGYTF.